One and the same sample provided the 16 T cell receptor beta chains below, sequenced in a study of regulatory T cells in long-lasting Graves disease. Time point in this sample: newly diagnosed GD, antithyroid drugs for less than 3 months. Generation of the TCR library employed RNA extracted from PBMCs. Building of the TCR beta libraries involved iRepertoire HTBI primers and Arm-PCR of CDR3 regions. TCRdb processed the multiplex PCR reads anew with MiXCR; each CDR3 protein has one entry. The profile shows 300,000 to 400,000 distinct CDR3 sequences, about a sixth of them singletons. This material consisted of peripheral blood mononuclear cells (PBMCs), taken at new diagnosis, from a patient treated with antithyroid drugs. All receptors come from a female donor with Graves disease.

The genes are TRBV20-1 and TRBJ2-7, with D hard to call. Germline V gives CDR1 DFQATT, CDR2 SNEGSKA (reference sequence). V was shortened by 6 bases and J by 0 bases, with 9 bases between the two germline ends. CDR3 length equals 12 residues. CDR3 nucleotides: TGCAGTGCCGCTCAAGGCTCCTACGAGCAGTACTTC. It encodes CSAAQGSYEQYF.

This clonotype was seen repeatedly, ten times or more. The V call is TRBV2, the J call TRBJ2-5; 7 bases agree with TRBD2. The CDR3 sequence is 13 residues long. V shed 6 bases and J 7 bases; nucleotides not matched to a gene: 8. CDR1 SNHLY and CDR2 FYNNEI come from the germline V gene. The CDR3 is CASSPRELGTQYF. CDR3 bases: TGTGCCAGCAGCCCGCGGGAGTTGGGGACCCAGTACTTC.

This clonotype was seen many times. The chain combines TRBV27 with TRBJ2-7, with 7 bases lining up with TRBD1. The germline V gene has CDR1 MNHEY and CDR2 SMNVEV (reference sequence). The CDR3 consists of 13 residues. Germline trimming cut 2 bases from V and 3 bases from J; bases unmatched to any gene: 1. The CDR3 region has the DNA TGTGCCAGCAGTTTAAGACAGGGCTACGAGCAGTACTTC. Its translation is CASSLRQGYEQYF.

The chain combines TRBV11-3 with TRBJ2-7; D unclear. Germline CDR1 SGHNT, CDR2 YENEEA. The CDR3 covers 14 residues. V was clipped by 0 bases and J by 6 bases, with 12 bases between them. The CDR3 here is CASSLEGSWSEQYF. As DNA, the CDR3 is TGTGCCAGCAGCTTAGAAGGATCTTGGAGCGAGCAGTACTTC. The full variable domain, rest sourced from reference TRBV11-3 and TRBJ2-7, is EAGVVQSPRYKIIEKKQPVAFWCNPISGHNTLYWYLQNLGQGPELLIRYENEEAVDDSQLPKDRFSAERLKGVDSTLKIQPAELGDSAVYLCASSLEGSWSEQYFGPGTRLTVT.

The table lists this clonotype with many counts. This chain connects TRBV28 to TRBJ1-4; D remains unclear. The CDR3 has 15 residues. V lost 6 bases, J lost 0 bases, and 11 bases lay in between. The germline V gene has CDR1 MDHEN and CDR2 SYDVKM. CDR3 DNA: TGTGCCAGCAGCCCGTCGGGAGCAACTAATGAAAAACTGTTTTTT. It yields the protein CASSPSGATNEKLFF.

This clonotype showed up many times. The chain recombines TRBV27 with TRBJ2-5; 7 bases agree with TRBD2. Germline V gene sequence: CDR1 MNHEY, CDR2 SMNVEV (reference sequence). This CDR3 has 16 residues. V lost 0 bases, J lost 4 bases, and 8 bases stayed unmatched. The CDR3 reads CASSLSGGGSRETQYF. The CDR3 DNA reads as TGTGCCAGCAGTTTATCGGGGGGGGGGAGCCGAGAGACCCAGTACTTC.

This clonotype occurred many times. The CDR3 here is CASSLYGGTGDEQYF. For the CDR3, the DNA is TGTGCCAGCAGCTTATATGGGGGAACAGGTGACGAGCAGTACTTC. The rearrangement uses TRBV7-8 and TRBJ2-7; D is tentatively TRBD1 or TRBD2 (5 bases each). There are 15 residues in the CDR3. Trimming shortened V by 2 bases and J by 5 bases, and 16 bases separated the two germline ends. Germline CDR1 reads SGHVS; CDR2 reads FQNEAQ.

This clonotype occurred many times. The chain uses TRBV12-3 or TRBV12-4 and TRBJ1-2; D is ambiguous. The CDR3 loop spans 13 amino acids. The germline V and J ends were trimmed by 2 bases and 6 bases, with 10 bases remaining between them. CDR3 coding DNA: TGTGCCAGCAGTTTATTCGGGGAGGATGGCTACACCTTC. The encoded protein is CASSLFGEDGYTF.

This clonotype was recorded at least ten times. The gene calls are TRBV27 and TRBJ2-3; D might be TRBD2 (6 bases). Trimming stripped 8 bases from V and 2 bases from J, with 14 bases between. Germline V gives CDR1 MNHEY, CDR2 SMNVEV (reference sequence). CDR3 length equals 14 residues. The CDR3 here is CASRGTHPTDTQYF. CDR3 DNA: TGTGCCAGCCGGGGGACCCATCCCACAGATACGCAGTATTTT.

This clonotype was seen many times. The chain carries TRBV6-6 and TRBJ1-6; D gene ambiguous. The CDR3 has 16 residues. V was shortened by 0 bases and J by 0 bases, with 6 bases between the two germline ends. Germline assignment: CDR1 MNHNY and CDR2 SVGAGI (reference sequence). This CDR3 reads CASSYSFSSYNSPLHF. As DNA, the CDR3 is TGTGCCAGCAGTTACTCGTTCAGCTCCTATAATTCACCCCTCCACTTT.

V gene TRBV15 combines with J gene TRBJ2-3; 12 nucleotides agree with TRBD2. The CDR3 is 15 amino acids. The germline CDR1 and CDR2 sequences are LNHNV and YYDKDF (reference sequence). J gave up 2 bases and V 5 bases, and 2 bases lay outside the gene matches. The CDR3 DNA is TGTGCCACCAGCCGGACTAGCGGGGTCACAGATACGCAGTATTTT. Its protein is CATSRTSGVTDTQYF.

This clonotype was picked up one time. Since a much larger clone is just one base distant, this may be a read error. The V and J genes are TRBV5-1 and TRBJ2-3; D is unresolved. This CDR3 spans 15 amino acids. Germline-derived CDR1 and CDR2 are SGHRS and YFSETQ. CDR3 in DNA: TGTGCCAGCAGCTTACGTGGGCCCAGCACAGATACGCGGTATTTT. It is translated as CASSLRGPSTDTRYF.

This clonotype was found a few times. A clone one base away is much larger, so this may be a read error. The gene calls are TRBV19 and TRBJ1-1; weak D call: TRBD1 (6 bases). This CDR3 contains 14 residues. Germline CDR1 reads LNHDA; CDR2 reads SQIVND (reference sequence). V lost 6 bases and J lost 0, with 11 bases in between. The CDR3 sequence is CASRGDTMNTEAFF. CDR3 nucleotides: TGTGCCAGTAGAGGGGACACTATGAACACTGAAGCTTTCTTT. Based on the CDR3 plus reference TRBV19 and TRBJ1-1, the full variable domain is DGGITQSPKYLFRKEGQNVTLSCEQNLNHDAMYWYRQDPGQGLRLIYYSQIVNDFQKGDIAEGYSVSREKKESFPLTVTSAQKNPTAFYLCASRGDTMNTEAFFGQGTRLTVV.

This clonotype was seen many times. The chain has TRBV12-3 or TRBV12-4 and TRBJ2-3; 9 bases line up with TRBD2. The CDR3 spans 19 residues. The J segment lost 0 bases and the V segment lost 11 bases, leaving 21 bases of the junction unmatched. CDR3 nucleotide sequence: TGTGCCGGCACGCAGCCGGGGGGCCTAGCGGGACCCAGCACAGATACGCAGTATTTT. Protein: CAGTQPGGLAGPSTDTQYF.

This clonotype has a count of ten or more. The CDR3 DNA reads TGTGCCAGCAGCAGGACAGGAAATAGCAATCAGCCCCAGCATTTT. This translates into CASSRTGNSNQPQHF. J is TRBJ1-5 and V is TRBV12-3 or TRBV12-4, with 7 bases that match TRBD1. This CDR3 is 15 amino acids long. The V segment lost 6 bases and the J segment 0 bases; nucleotides outside the gene matches: 5.

This clonotype was seen repeatedly, ten times or more. A read error may produce the germline difference seen at one junction end. The chain recombines TRBV2 with TRBJ2-3; 9 nucleotides match TRBD1. Gene TRBJ1-1 matches the end of the DNA better, so the J call may be wrong. This CDR3 has 12 amino acids. CDR1 is SNHLY, CDR2 FYNNEI, per germline. CDR3 region: CTSSPGQGEAFF. The CDR3 DNA reads TGTACCAGCAGTCCTGGACAGGGGGAAGCTTTCTTT.